The 11 T cell receptor beta chains in this list originate from one sample, sequenced in a study of blood T cell repertoires in COVID-19. TCRdb's copy holds only in-frame clones and misses some; the assay was immunoSEQ multiplex PCR. The sample consists of 55,000 to 70,000 clones, around 86% of them appearing once. Material: peripheral blood. These receptors were collected from a woman aged 18-30 years with acute or convalescent COVID-19.

This chain uses TRBV5-1 with TRBJ2-2; 7 bases are shared with TRBD2. V dropped 0 bases and J dropped 7; count of bases not matched to a gene: 9. The CDR3 has 16 residues. Germline V lookup: CDR1 SGHRS, CDR2 YFSETQ. CDR3 sequence (DNA): TGCGCCAGCAGCTTGGTCCGGGGGGAATCTGTCGGGGAGCTGTTTTTT. The encoded protein is CASSLVRGESVGELFF. Full variable domain (rest looked up from reference TRBV5-1 and TRBJ2-2): KAGVTQTPRYLIKTRGQQVTLSCSPISGHRSVSWYQQTPGQGLQFLFEYFSETQRNKGNFPGRFSGRQFSNSRSEMNVSTLELGDSALYLCASSLVRGESVGELFFGEGSRLTVL.

This chain links TRBV29-1 with TRBJ1-4; tentative D call: TRBD1 (6 bases). The CDR3 sequence is 16 residues long. The germline V and J ends were trimmed by 0 bases and 3 bases, with 14 bases remaining between them. Germline assignment: CDR1 SQVTM and CDR2 ANQGSEA. The CDR3, as DNA: TGCAGCGTTGAAGATCCGAAAAGGGGGTCTAATGAAAAACTGTTTTTT. This sequence encodes CSVEDPKRGSNEKLFF.

The gene calls are TRBV7-2 and TRBJ2-4, with TRBD1 as a possible D gene (5 bases). Trimming shortened V by 0 bases and J by 5 bases, and 8 bases separated the two germline ends. The CDR3 loop spans 14 amino acids. The germline CDR1 and CDR2 sequences are SGHTA and FQGNSA. CDR3 nucleotide sequence: TGTGCCAGCAGCTTAGCTTCCAGGGAAAACATTCAGTACTTC. It encodes CASSLASRENIQYF.

This chain connects TRBV5-1 to TRBJ2-1, with 13 bases that match TRBD2. Unmatched junction bases numbered 5, after V lost 0 bases and J lost 2 bases. From germline, CDR1 is SGHRS and CDR2 YFSETQ. The CDR3 runs 18 residues. CDR3 sequence (DNA): TGCGCCAGCAGCTTGGCCCGACTAGCGGGAGGAACCTACAATGAGCAGTTCTTC. Encoded protein: CASSLARLAGGTYNEQFF.

The chain employs TRBV7-8 and TRBJ1-5; no clear D. The length of the CDR3 is 14 residues. V was shortened by 7 bases and J by 0 bases, with 10 bases between the two germline ends. Germline V gives CDR1 SGHVS, CDR2 FQNEAQ. CDR3 sequence (DNA): TGTGCCAGCACTGCAACCGGTAGCAATCAGCCCCAGCATTTT. It encodes CASTATGSNQPQHF.

The V gene is TRBV5-8, the J gene TRBJ2-1; 7 bases map to TRBD2. Trimming at V came to 4 bases and at J to 9 bases, leaving 10 bases not matched to a gene. Looked up from germline, CDR1 is SGHTS and CDR2 is YDEGEE. This CDR3 is 14 amino acids long. Here the CDR3 DNA reads TGTGCCAGCAGCCGGGACTATACACACCCTGAGCAGTTCTTC. Encoded protein: CASSRDYTHPEQFF.

The V and J genes are TRBV19 and TRBJ2-5; 7 bases match TRBD1. There are 14 residues in the CDR3. The trim removed 6 bases at V and 5 bases at J, leaving 9 bases unmatched. Germline CDR1 reads LNHDA; CDR2 reads SQIVND (reference sequence). CDR3: CASSREGAVETQYF. DNA for the CDR3: TGTGCCAGTAGCCGAGAGGGGGCTGTGGAGACCCAGTACTTC.

The chain employs TRBV27 and TRBJ2-1, with D possibly being TRBD2 (5 bases). This CDR3 region has 16 residues. V dropped 6 bases and J dropped 4 bases, with 19 bases sitting between them. Germline V gene sequence: CDR1 MNHEY, CDR2 SMNVEV (reference sequence). Here the CDR3 DNA reads TGTGCCAGCAGCTTAACCGGGGTATTAGGTTACAATGAGCAGTTCTTC. This codes for CASSLTGVLGYNEQFF.

This clone appeared once. The CDR3 region is CASSIWFAGGDSFFTEAFF. The CDR3 DNA reads as TGTGCCAGTAGTATCTGGTTTGCGGGGGGCGATTCGTTTTTCACTGAAGCTTTCTTT. This rearrangement joins TRBV19 to TRBJ1-1, with D tentatively TRBD1 (6 bases). The CDR3 covers 19 residues. Germline CDR1 reads LNHDA; CDR2 reads SQIVND (reference sequence). V shed 3 bases and J shed 4 bases, with 27 bases lying between them.

The gene calls are TRBV15 and TRBJ1-5; D perhaps matches TRBD1 (5 bases). CDR1 and CDR2 from the germline V gene are LNHNV and YYDKDF (reference sequence). V lost 5 bases and J lost 0, with 14 bases in between. The CDR3 sequence is 16 residues long. The CDR3 sequence: CATSVQRGGSNQPQHF. CDR3 DNA: TGTGCCACCAGCGTACAAAGGGGAGGTAGCAATCAGCCCCAGCATTTT.

This chain uses TRBV6-6 with TRBJ1-4, with D perhaps TRBD1 (6 bases). The CDR3 spans 16 residues. Germline CDR1 is MNHNY and CDR2 is SVGAGI (reference sequence). The ends were cut back, 6 bases at V and 1 base at J, with 15 bases in the middle. This CDR3 is CASSDSRTETNEKLFF. The CDR3 DNA reads TGTGCCAGCAGCGACTCTAGGACAGAAACTAATGAAAAACTGTTTTTT.